A single sample is the source of the 10 T cell receptor beta chains below, sequenced in a study of blood T cell repertoires in COVID-19. Assay: immunoSEQ multiplex PCR; the TCRdb copy retains only in-frame clones and omits some. The sample carries about 110,000 clones, approximately 80% recorded once. Sequencing used peripheral blood. All receptors derive from a man aged 80 or over with acute or convalescent COVID-19.

This clone was seen only once. The chain uses TRBV2 and TRBJ1-5; 7 bases align to TRBD1. CDR1 and CDR2 from the germline V gene are SNHLY and FYNNEI. The CDR3 extends over 14 amino acids. V trimming: 8 bases; J trimming: 10 bases; junction bases outside the gene matches: 14. The CDR3 is CASVDRVGYGPQHF. The CDR3 coding sequence is TGTGCCAGCGTAGACAGGGTGGGATATGGACCCCAGCATTTT.

V gene TRBV28 combines with J gene TRBJ1-3; TRBD1 matches 8 bases. CDR3 length: 15 amino acids. Trimming took 5 bases from V and 1 from J; bases not matched to a gene: 4. In germline, CDR1 is MDHEN, CDR2 SYDVKM. DNA for the CDR3: TGTGCCAGCAGTCCTCAGGGGGCGTCTGGAAACACCATATATTTT. Its protein is CASSPQGASGNTIYF. Looking up the rest from reference TRBV28 and TRBJ1-3 gives the full variable domain: DVKVTQSSRYLVKRTGEKVFLECVQDMDHENMFWYRQDPGLGLRLIYFSYDVKMKEKGDIPEGYSVSREKKERFSLILESASTNQTSMYLCASSPQGASGNTIYFGEGSWLTVV.

This clone occurred once. V usage is TRBV12-3 or TRBV12-4 and J usage is TRBJ2-3; D gene unclear. Trimming removed 6 bases from V and 2 bases from J, with 3 bases in between. This CDR3 is 11 amino acids long. CDR3 nucleotides: TGTGCCAGCAGCTTCACAGATACGCAGTATTTT. This encodes CASSFTDTQYF.

The CDR3 nucleotides read TGTGCCACCCCTGGGCGGGAACCCAAAAACATTCAGTACTTC. It encodes CATPGREPKNIQYF. The rearrangement uses TRBV6-4 and TRBJ2-4, with D tentatively TRBD2 (6 bases). The germline gives CDR1 MRHNA, CDR2 SNTAGT. There are 14 residues in the CDR3. The ends were cut back, 10 bases at V and 2 bases at J, with 15 bases in the middle.

The V gene is TRBV11-1, the J gene TRBJ2-3; D remains unclear. Looked up from germline, CDR1 is SGHAT and CDR2 is FQDESV (reference sequence). With 5 bases removed from V and 8 bases from J, the gap between germline ends came to 14 bases. The CDR3 runs to 13 residues. Written as DNA, the CDR3 is TGTGCCAGCAGCCAAGCGCTGGGTCTTACGCAGTATTTT. This sequence encodes CASSQALGLTQYF.

The chain employs TRBV18 and TRBJ1-1, with 7 bases identical to TRBD1. The CDR3 covers 16 residues. With 2 bases clipped from V and 1 base from J, the junction kept 7 bases outside the gene matches. Germline CDR1 KGHSH, CDR2 LQKENI. CDR3 in amino acids: CASSPFRQGGNTEAFF. The CDR3 bases are TGTGCCAGCTCACCATTCCGACAGGGAGGGAACACTGAAGCTTTCTTT. Variable domain in full (rest from reference TRBV18 and TRBJ1-1): NAGVMQNPRHLVRRRGQEARLRCSPMKGHSHVYWYRQLPEEGLKFMVYLQKENIIDESGMPKERFSAEFPKEGPSILRIQQVVRGDSAAYFCASSPFRQGGNTEAFFGQGTRLTVV.

The chain carries TRBV7-9 and TRBJ2-1, with 9 bases matching TRBD1. The CDR3 is 14 residues long. Germline V CDR1 and CDR2: SEHNR, FQNEAQ (reference sequence). Trimming took 5 bases from V and 8 from J; bases not matched to a gene: 7. The CDR3 DNA reads TGTGCCAGCAGCCCCCGGGACAGGGACGATGAGCAGTTCTTC. Translated: CASSPRDRDDEQFF.

The chain couples TRBV7-2 to TRBJ1-5; D is uncertain. Trimming removed 3 bases from V and 4 bases from J, with 13 bases in between. In germline, CDR1 is SGHTA, CDR2 FQGNSA. The CDR3 extends over 15 amino acids. CDR3 protein: CASSLSQVVNQPQHF. As DNA, the CDR3 is TGTGCCAGCAGCTTGTCGCAGGTAGTTAATCAGCCCCAGCATTTT.

The chain couples TRBV28 to TRBJ1-2; D gene uncertain. V was shortened by 7 bases and J by 4 bases, with 10 bases between the two germline ends. Germline V lookup: CDR1 MDHEN, CDR2 SYDVKM. The CDR3 covers 12 residues. The CDR3 sequence is CASTRIGYGYTF. In nucleotides, the CDR3 is TGTGCCAGCACGAGGATAGGCTATGGCTACACCTTC.

This chain joins TRBV5-1 and TRBJ1-6; no clear D. CDR1 and CDR2 from the germline V gene are SGHRS and YFSETQ. The length of the CDR3 is 15 residues. V lost 2 bases and J 6 bases, leaving 12 bases between the germline ends. Written as DNA, the CDR3 is TGCGCCAGCAGCTTTGCCGCAAGCGGTAATTCACCCCTCCACTTT. Its protein product is CASSFAASGNSPLHF. The full variable domain, in which reference TRBV5-1 and TRBJ1-6 provide the parts outside the CDR3, is KAGVTQTPRYLIKTRGQQVTLSCSPISGHRSVSWYQQTPGQGLQFLFEYFSETQRNKGNFPGRFSGRQFSNSRSEMNVSTLELGDSALYLCASSFAASGNSPLHFGNGTRLTVT.